Below, 16 T cell receptor beta chains from the same sample are listed, as sequenced in a study of T cells in Graves' hyperthyroidism and ophthalmopathy. RNA transcripts were the template for amplifying TCR beta CDR3 regions. The TCR CDR3 was amplified in a first-round RT-PCR using the HTBI primer set. In TCRdb, the multiplex PCR reads were re-called with MiXCR into one record per CDR3 protein. The sample holds around 240,000 distinct CDR3 sequences, less than 20% seen once. Sample: blood. These TCRs come from a woman between 18 and 29 years old with Graves' ophthalmopathy.

This clonotype came up many times. This sequence joins TRBV25-1 and TRBJ1-2; no definite D call. Looked up from germline, CDR1 is MGHDK and CDR2 is SYGVNS. V lost 5 bases to trimming and J lost 4 bases, with 8 bases between them. The CDR3 length is 12 residues. The CDR3 loop is CASSKDGYGYTF. In DNA, the CDR3 is TGTGCCAGCAGTAAGGACGGCTATGGCTACACCTTC.

At least ten counts were recorded for this clonotype. This chain uses TRBV4-1 with TRBJ2-6; 10 bases line up with TRBD1. The length of the CDR3 is 17 residues. V trimming: 1 base; J trimming: 2 bases; junction bases outside the gene matches: 2. Germline CDR1 MGHRA, CDR2 YSYEKL. CDR3 residues: CASSQGQGAPGANVLTF. In DNA, the CDR3 is TGCGCCAGCAGCCAAGGACAGGGGGCGCCTGGGGCCAACGTCCTGACTTTC.

This clonotype showed up many times. The genes are TRBV30 and TRBJ2-1, with 10 positions matching TRBD2. V was clipped by 3 bases and J by 8 bases; unmatched bases: 13. This CDR3 region has 16 residues. Germline CDR1 and CDR2: GTSNPN and SVGIG (reference sequence). The CDR3 loop reads CAWSLGLSSGSDEQFF. The CDR3 DNA is TGTGCCTGGAGCCTCGGTCTGTCTAGCGGGAGCGATGAGCAGTTCTTC.

This clonotype came up many times. The chain couples TRBV7-2 to TRBJ2-3; 9 bases match TRBD2. The CDR3 is 16 residues long. CDR1 is SGHTA and CDR2 is FQGNSA in the germline V gene. Unmatched junction bases numbered 12, after V lost 11 bases and J lost 0 bases. The CDR3 nucleotides read TGTGCCTACCTGGGGCGACTAGCGGAGAGCACAGATACGCAGTATTTT. This encodes CAYLGRLAESTDTQYF.

Ten or more counts support this clonotype. J is TRBJ2-2 and V is TRBV4-1; perhaps TRBD2 as D (5 bases). The V gene lost 4 bases and the J gene lost 6 bases, with 12 bases spanning the gap. The germline CDR1 and CDR2 sequences are MGHRA and YSYEKL. This CDR3 spans 14 amino acids. The CDR3 DNA sequence: TGCGCCAGCAGCCCCCACCGGGGTCCCGGGGAGCTGTTTTTT. Amino acid sequence: CASSPHRGPGELFF.

This clonotype has a count of ten or more. V is TRBV27 and J is TRBJ2-7; 8 bases are shared with TRBD1. V shed 7 bases and J 4 bases; nucleotides not matched to a gene: 9. From germline, CDR1 is MNHEY and CDR2 SMNVEV (reference sequence). The CDR3 totals 14 residues. CDR3 region: CASNPGQGAYEQYF. The CDR3 DNA reads as TGTGCCAGCAACCCGGGGCAGGGGGCGTACGAGCAGTACTTC.

This clonotype was recorded many times. The rearrangement links TRBV7-3 to TRBJ1-1, with a weak D call TRBD1 (5 bases). Trimming stripped 3 bases from V and 1 base from J, with 9 bases between. This CDR3 region has 14 residues. Germline assignment: CDR1 SGHTA and CDR2 FQGTGA. The CDR3: CASSFQGENTEAFF. The CDR3 DNA follows: TGTGCCAGCAGCTTTCAGGGAGAGAACACTGAAGCTTTCTTT.

The chain carries TRBV20-1 and TRBJ2-5; maybe TRBD1 (6 bases). This CDR3 is built from 13 residues. The V end was cut by 0 bases, the J end by 7 bases, with 12 bases between. CDR1 is DFQATT and CDR2 is SNEGSKA in the germline V gene (reference sequence). The CDR3 DNA follows: TGCAGTGCTAGAGATTATGGCAGGGGGACCCAGTACTTC. Its translation is CSARDYGRGTQYF.

There are many counts of this clonotype. The chain joins TRBV11-3 to TRBJ2-5; 9 bases are a match to TRBD1. CDR1 is SGHNT and CDR2 is YENEEA in the germline V gene. The CDR3 extends over 13 amino acids. The V and J ends lost 8 bases and 8 bases, in that order; junction bases with no gene match: 9. As DNA, the CDR3 is TGTGCCAGCGCACAGGGGGCTGGGTCTACCCAGTACTTC. This sequence encodes CASAQGAGSTQYF.

This clonotype appeared many times. The chain couples TRBV12-3 or TRBV12-4 to TRBJ2-3; 8 bases are shared with TRBD1. The CDR3 has 16 residues. V was pared by 5 bases and J by 4 bases, with 11 bases of the junction left unmatched. The CDR3: CASSPLTGVGADTQYF. Written as DNA, the CDR3 is TGTGCCAGCAGTCCCTTGACAGGGGTCGGCGCAGATACGCAGTATTTT.

A few counts support this clonotype. The chain couples TRBV27 to TRBJ2-7; D gene unclear. CDR1 MNHEY and CDR2 SMNVEV come from the germline V gene (reference sequence). The CDR3 runs 13 residues. Trimming stripped 7 bases from V and 2 bases from J, with 12 bases between. CDR3 nucleotides: TGTGCCAGCAAATCCGGCCTAACCTACGAGCAGTACTTC. This encodes CASKSGLTYEQYF.

This clonotype was seen at least ten times. The gene calls are TRBV28 and TRBJ1-2; 7 nucleotides agree with TRBD1. Losses at the gene ends were 6 bases for V and 4 bases for J; bases not matched to a gene: 8. This CDR3 comprises 14 residues. Germline values: CDR1 MDHEN, CDR2 SYDVKM. CDR3 in DNA: TGTGCCAGCAGCCAGGGGACAGATCTCTATGGCTACACCTTC. Translating gives CASSQGTDLYGYTF.

CDR3 residues: CSATGIGQGRTDTQYF. The CDR3 coding sequence is TGCAGTGCAACCGGGATAGGACAGGGTCGGACAGATACGCAGTATTTT. The rearrangement joins TRBV20-1 to TRBJ2-3; 8 nucleotides line up with TRBD1. CDR1 is DFQATT, CDR2 SNEGSKA, per germline (reference sequence). This CDR3 region has 16 residues. The J segment lost 3 bases and the V segment lost 6 bases, leaving 14 bases of the junction unmatched.

This clonotype has only one observation. The CDR3: CASLSTSGSTDTQYF. CDR3 bases: TGTGCCAGCCTTAGTACTAGCGGGAGCACAGATACGCAGTATTTT. The gene calls are TRBV2 and TRBJ2-3; TRBD2 agrees at 9 bases. The CDR3 is 15 residues long. The trim removed 8 bases at V and 0 bases at J, leaving 6 bases unmatched. The germline V gene has CDR1 SNHLY and CDR2 FYNNEI.

This clonotype was observed at least ten times. V and J are TRBV25-1 and TRBJ1-4; no clear D. The V gene's germline CDR1 is MGHDK and CDR2 SYGVNS. The CDR3 has 14 residues. Trimming cost V 3 bases and J 7 bases, with 12 bases left between them. Written as DNA, the CDR3 is TGTGCCAGCAGTGACTATGACGTGTTTGAAAAACTGTTTTTT. Translated, it gives CASSDYDVFEKLFF.

This clonotype has a handful of counts. The V call is TRBV4-3, the J call TRBJ2-1; TRBD1 aligns across 8 bases. Germline CDR1 is LGHNA and CDR2 is YSLEER. The J segment lost 0 bases and the V segment lost 2 bases, leaving 6 bases of the junction unmatched. The CDR3 extends over 17 amino acids. DNA of the CDR3: TGCGCCAGCAGCCAACGGACAGGGTTGTCCTCCTACAATGAGCAGTTCTTC. Translated, it gives CASSQRTGLSSYNEQFF.